The clone carrying this T cell receptor beta chain was found a few times. What it recognizes is unknown. The V end lost 5 bases, the J end lost 1 base, and 14 bases lay between the germline ends. The CDR3 is 15 amino acids. TCRdb ran MiXCR on the reads and lists one entry per CDR3 protein. The table shows 150,000 to 200,000 distinct CDR3 sequences, with 17% occurring only once. These data come from a study of T cell repertoires in cytomegalovirus infection. Study-wide context: CMV infection and matching HLA type were both indicated by public TCR beta signatures. Study-wide findings and caveats: What dominated the ex vivo response were HLA-C-restricted CMV-specific TCR beta clonotypes.

This rearrangement joins TRBV12-3 or TRBV12-4 to TRBJ1-1; D remains ambiguous. The material sequenced was CD8+ T cells from PBMCs. This TCR was recovered from a human donor in good health (CMV status not recorded). Some clones in this sample may be carry-over from other donors' samples. The CDR3 DNA reads TGTGCCAGCAGTCAAATAGACCGAACGAACACTGAAGCTTTCTTT. The encoded protein is CASSQIDRTNTEAFF.